The 32 T cell receptor beta chains below come from one sample, sequenced in a study of blood T cells in healthy people across ages. Using a J-beta primer mix together with a sample-barcoded 5' primer, a second PCR was run for about 6 to 12 cycles. TCRdb redid the calling of the 5' RACE reads with MiXCR, one entry per CDR3 protein. The data contain over a million distinct CDR3 sequences, roughly 43% of them singletons. The source material was blood. Every receptor here comes from a woman between 18 and 29 years old in good health.

This clonotype was picked up a small number of times. The chain uses TRBV6-2 or TRBV6-3 and TRBJ2-3, with TRBD2 matching 11 bases. The CDR3 sequence is 16 residues long. Germline V CDR1 and CDR2: MNHEY, SVGEGT. V lost 4 bases and J lost 4; bases outside the gene matches: 7. The CDR3 sequence is CASSSPTSGDADTQYF. CDR3 in DNA: TGTGCCAGCAGTTCCCCGACTAGCGGGGACGCAGATACGCAGTATTTT.

The chain combines TRBV2 with TRBJ2-7; perhaps D is TRBD1 or TRBD2 (5 bases each). The J call is in doubt because the DNA end fits TRBJ2-5 better. The CDR3 length is 13 residues. Germline loops: CDR1 SNHLY, CDR2 FYNNEI. DNA for the CDR3: TGTGCCAGCACTCTATCGGGGCCGGAGACCCAGTACTTC. Amino acids: CASTLSGPETQYF.

This clonotype was seen once. V usage is TRBV6-2 or TRBV6-3 and J usage is TRBJ2-1, with 10 bases lining up with TRBD1. The junction had 11 bases not matched to a gene; V was cut back by 5 bases and J by 4 bases. CDR3 length: 17 residues. CDR1 and CDR2 (germline): MNHEY, SVGEGT. The CDR3 loop reads CASSDTGQGTGYNEQFF. For the CDR3, the DNA is TGTGCCAGCAGTGACACGGGACAGGGGACGGGTTACAATGAGCAGTTCTTC.

This clonotype has a handful of counts. The rearrangement joins TRBV7-8 to TRBJ2-3, with D possibly matching TRBD2 (6 bases). The CDR3 sequence is 17 residues long. The V gene's germline CDR1 is SGHVS and CDR2 FQNEAQ. The V gene lost 1 base and the J gene lost 0 bases, with 14 bases spanning the gap. The CDR3 DNA sequence: TGTGCCAGCAGCTTAGATGATTCGGGAGTAAGCACAGATACGCAGTATTTT. Its protein product is CASSLDDSGVSTDTQYF.

As to this clonotype: A much larger clonotype is one base distant, so this may be a read error. This sequence joins TRBV29-1 and TRBJ2-1; D unresolved. Trimming shortened V by 6 bases and J by 13 bases, and 16 bases separated the two germline ends. This CDR3 comprises 11 residues. Germline V lookup: CDR1 SQVTM, CDR2 ANQGSEA. CDR3 in amino acids: CSVRQSETQFF. CDR3 DNA: TGCAGCGTGAGGCAGTCAGAGACCCAGTTCTTC.

The gene calls are TRBV6-2 or TRBV6-3 and TRBJ2-5, with TRBD2 matching 9 bases. Trimming removed 2 bases from V and 13 bases from J; junction bases left unmatched: 5. The CDR3 runs 12 residues. Germline V CDR1 and CDR2: MNHEY, SVGEGT. The CDR3 region has the DNA TGTGCCAGCAGTTACCTAGCGGGAACTTCGTACTTC. It yields the protein CASSYLAGTSYF.

This clonotype was counted between two and nine times. The chain joins TRBV15 to TRBJ1-1; 7 nucleotides agree with TRBD1. The trim removed 3 bases at V and 0 bases at J, leaving 4 bases unmatched. Germline values: CDR1 LNHNV, CDR2 YYDKDF (reference sequence). CDR3 length: 15 residues. The CDR3 spells CATSSEGAMNTEAFF. CDR3 DNA sequence: TGTGCCACCAGCAGCGAGGGGGCCATGAACACTGAAGCTTTCTTT.

V is TRBV20-1 and J is TRBJ1-6, with no clear D. Looked up from germline, CDR1 is DFQATT and CDR2 is SNEGSKA (reference sequence). V gave up 1 base and J gave up 9 bases, with 10 bases separating them. The length of the CDR3 is 13 residues. CDR3 protein: CSARAIVSSPLHF. The DNA for the CDR3 is TGCAGTGCTAGAGCCATTGTCAGTTCACCCCTCCACTTT.

The rearrangement uses TRBV6-1 and TRBJ2-3, with D perhaps being TRBD1 or TRBD2 (5 bases each). Germline CDR1 reads MNHNS; CDR2 reads SASEGT. V lost 8 bases and J lost 5, with 14 bases in between. The CDR3 has 13 amino acids. The CDR3 sequence: CASRDGVEDTQYF. The CDR3 DNA is TGTGCCAGCCGGGACGGGGTTGAAGATACGCAGTATTTT.

The genes are TRBV20-1 and TRBJ1-5; D may be TRBD1 (5 bases). V was pared by 3 bases and J by 5 bases, with 8 bases between. CDR1 is DFQATT and CDR2 is SNEGSKA in the germline V gene (reference sequence). The CDR3 sequence is 12 residues long. The CDR3 region has the DNA TGCAGTGCTAGCCGAGGGGATCAGCCCCAGCATTTT. This sequence encodes CSASRGDQPQHF.

In this sample, this clonotype turned up a few times. The rearrangement joins TRBV4-2 to TRBJ2-7; 9 bases align to TRBD1. V shed 5 bases and J 5 bases; nucleotides not matched to a gene: 10. CDR3 length: 15 residues. CDR1 LGHNA and CDR2 YNFKEQ come from the germline V gene. CDR3 DNA sequence: TGTGCCAGCAGCAAGACAGGGGGTAACAATGACGAGCAGTACTTC. Protein product: CASSKTGGNNDEQYF.

This chain connects TRBV7-2 to TRBJ2-4, with D unresolved. From germline, CDR1 is SGHTA and CDR2 FQGNSA. The length of the CDR3 is 14 residues. Trimming took 0 bases from V and 2 from J, leaving 5 bases between them. CDR3 sequence (DNA): TGTGCCAGCAGCTTAGCCGCAACCAAAAACATTCAGTACTTC. Its protein product is CASSLAATKNIQYF.

The chain uses TRBV6-2 or TRBV6-3 and TRBJ1-2; D gene ambiguous. Germline V gives CDR1 MNHEY, CDR2 SVGEGT. The CDR3 is 15 amino acids. Trimming removed 0 bases at V and 3 bases at J, with 11 bases between. CDR3 sequence (DNA): TGTGCCAGCAGTTACTCAGCTAGTCTCGACTATGGCTACACCTTC. Translation: CASSYSASLDYGYTF.

The rearrangement links TRBV6-5 to TRBJ2-5, with D uncertain. Germline V gene lookup returns CDR1 MNHEY and CDR2 SVGAGI. The CDR3 spans 15 residues. V lost 5 bases and J 1 base, leaving 14 bases between the germline ends. Written as DNA, the CDR3 is TGTGCCAGCAGTACTTACCGGGCCCTCCAAGAGACCCAGTACTTC. It translates to CASSTYRALQETQYF.

To note about this clonotype: The junction departs from germline at one end; a sequencing error may be responsible. CDR3 nucleotides: TGCAGCGTCGAGAGACAGGTGATGAACGCTGAAGCTTTCTTT. It yields the protein CSVERQVMNAEAFF. The rearrangement joins TRBV29-1 to TRBJ1-1, with D possibly matching TRBD1 (6 bases). The CDR3 sequence is 14 residues long. The germline CDR1 and CDR2 sequences are SQVTM and ANQGSEA.

This sequence joins TRBV20-1 and TRBJ2-3; the D gene is possibly TRBD2 (6 bases). Germline assignment: CDR1 DFQATT and CDR2 SNEGSKA (reference sequence). With 5 bases removed from V and 4 bases from J, the gap between germline ends came to 19 bases. The CDR3 runs to 15 residues. CDR3 region: CSADKPGEWPDTQYF. CDR3 coding DNA: TGCAGTGCTGATAAGCCGGGGGAATGGCCAGATACGCAGTATTTT.

The chain combines TRBV7-8 with TRBJ2-1; 8 bases are a match to TRBD1. The CDR3 contains 15 residues. With 5 bases clipped from V and 2 bases from J, the junction kept 5 bases outside the gene matches. Looked up from germline, CDR1 is SGHVS and CDR2 is FQNEAQ. The CDR3 DNA reads TGTGCCAGCAGCAACGGACAGGGAACCTACAATGAGCAGTTCTTC. Translating gives CASSNGQGTYNEQFF.

This clonotype was seen only a few times. The chain links TRBV28 to TRBJ1-5, with a possible D match to TRBD1 (5 bases). Per the germline V gene, CDR1 is MDHEN and CDR2 is SYDVKM. Trimming cost V 4 bases and J 3 bases, with 13 bases left between them. This CDR3 spans 15 amino acids. CDR3 protein: CASSSGWGVNQPQHF. In DNA form, the CDR3 reads TGTGCCAGCAGTTCAGGGTGGGGAGTCAATCAGCCCCAGCATTTT.

The chain couples TRBV29-1 to TRBJ2-5; 8 bases line up with TRBD2. TRBJ2-7 explains the end of the DNA better; the J call may be wrong. There are 13 residues in the CDR3. From germline, CDR1 is SQVTM and CDR2 ANQGSEA. The CDR3 nucleotides read TGCAGCGTTGGAACTGCGGGGGGTTACGAGCAGTACTTC. Translated: CSVGTAGGYEQYF.

The chain recombines TRBV27 with TRBJ2-2, with 9 bases fitting TRBD2. The J segment lost 4 bases and the V segment lost 6 bases, leaving 15 bases of the junction unmatched. Germline V gene data show CDR1 as MNHEY and CDR2 as SMNVEV (reference sequence). The CDR3 has 18 amino acids. The CDR3 DNA reads TGTGCCAGCAGCCTGGGGCTAGCGGGATATGAAACCACCGGGGAGCTGTTTTTT. Protein product: CASSLGLAGYETTGELFF.

J is TRBJ2-7 and V is TRBV9, with D perhaps matching TRBD1 (6 bases). Per the germline V gene, CDR1 is SGDLS and CDR2 is YYNGEE. V was trimmed by 5 bases and J by 7 bases, leaving 25 bases between them. This CDR3 has 16 residues. The CDR3, as DNA: TGTGCCAGCAGTCCCTCAGGGGTAGTAGTATACAATGAGCAGTACTTC. Translation gives CASSPSGVVVYNEQYF. The full variable domain, rest sourced from reference TRBV9 and TRBJ2-7, is DSGVTQTPKHLITATGQRVTLRCSPRSGDLSVYWYQQSLDQGLQFLIQYYNGEERAKGNILERFSAQQFPDLHSELNLSSLELGDSALYFCASSPSGVVVYNEQYFGPGTRLTVT.

This clonotype showed up many times. The rearrangement joins TRBV4-1 to TRBJ1-1; 7 nucleotides match TRBD1. The CDR3 contains 14 residues. The trim removed 5 bases at V and 5 bases at J, leaving 8 bases unmatched. Per germline, CDR1 MGHRA and CDR2 YSYEKL. CDR3 in amino acids: CASSGRTGGTEAFF. CDR3 nucleotides: TGCGCCAGCAGCGGCCGGACAGGTGGTACTGAAGCTTTCTTT.

The rearrangement joins TRBV20-1 to TRBJ1-3; 10 nucleotides line up with TRBD1. The CDR3 sequence is 15 residues long. V lost 4 bases to trimming and J lost 3 bases; unmatched junction nucleotides: 6. The germline CDR1 and CDR2 sequences are DFQATT and SNEGSKA (reference sequence). The CDR3 sequence: CSANPGTGVGNTIYF. CDR3 coding DNA: TGCAGTGCTAACCCCGGGACAGGGGTTGGAAACACCATATATTTT.

The gene calls are TRBV18 and TRBJ2-7; TRBD2 agrees at 10 bases. V was clipped by 5 bases and J by 5 bases; unmatched bases: 9. This CDR3 spans 15 amino acids. CDR1 is KGHSH, CDR2 LQKENI, per germline. CDR3 nucleotide sequence: TGTGCCAGCTCAAGAAGGCTAGCGGGGGAGAACGAGCAGTACTTC. Translated, it gives CASSRRLAGENEQYF. Based on the CDR3 plus reference TRBV18 and TRBJ2-7, the full variable domain is NAGVMQNPRHLVRRRGQEARLRCSPMKGHSHVYWYRQLPEEGLKFMVYLQKENIIDESGMPKERFSAEFPKEGPSILRIQQVVRGDSAAYFCASSRRLAGENEQYFGPGTRLTVT.

The chain couples TRBV5-1 to TRBJ2-3, with TRBD1 matching 8 bases. After removal of 3 bases from V and 4 bases from J, the junction contained 13 bases not matched to a gene. The CDR3 sequence is 17 residues long. Per germline, CDR1 SGHRS and CDR2 YFSETQ. CDR3 nucleotide sequence: TGCGCCAGCAGCTCCCGAGTGACAGGGGACGACGCAGATACGCAGTATTTT. Protein product: CASSSRVTGDDADTQYF. Filled out from reference TRBV5-1 and TRBJ2-3, the complete variable domain reads KAGVTQTPRYLIKTRGQQVTLSCSPISGHRSVSWYQQTPGQGLQFLFEYFSETQRNKGNFPGRFSGRQFSNSRSEMNVSTLELGDSALYLCASSSRVTGDDADTQYFGPGTRLTVL.

The chain has TRBV7-2 and TRBJ1-2; no clear D gene. Trimming stripped 6 bases from V and 4 bases from J, with 18 bases between. Germline values: CDR1 SGHTA, CDR2 FQGNSA. The CDR3 extends over 15 amino acids. The CDR3, as DNA: TGTGCCAGCAGACCGAGCGGAGTACGAGGCTATGGCTACACCTTC. Amino acids: CASRPSGVRGYGYTF.

The table lists this clonotype with a few counts. The chain uses TRBV4-1 and TRBJ1-1, with 7 bases that match TRBD1. Germline V gene sequence: CDR1 MGHRA, CDR2 YSYEKL. The trim removed 6 bases at V and 4 bases at J, leaving 8 bases unmatched. The CDR3 totals 14 residues. The CDR3 DNA reads as TGCGCCAGCAGGCCAGCCTCAGGGGGCACTGAAGCTTTCTTT. Amino acid sequence: CASRPASGGTEAFF.

V and J are TRBV12-3 or TRBV12-4 and TRBJ2-1; 8 nucleotides agree with TRBD2. V lost 3 bases to trimming and J lost 13 bases; unmatched junction nucleotides: 26. The CDR3 contains 19 residues. CDR3 coding DNA: TGTGCCAGCAGTTTGGCGGCGGTCCCCCGGGGGGGAAATCAAGAGACCCAGTTCTTC. It is translated as CASSLAAVPRGGNQETQFF.

This clonotype was found many times. The chain's CDR3 is CSVVVETQYF. The CDR3 DNA reads TGCAGCGTTGTTGTTGAGACCCAGTACTTC. The V gene is TRBV29-1, the J gene TRBJ2-5; no clear D. The CDR3 covers 10 residues. Per the germline V gene, CDR1 is SQVTM and CDR2 is ANQGSEA. The ends were cut back, 4 bases at V and 5 bases at J, with 5 bases in the middle.

The CDR3 loop is CSAGTQGGQPQHF. The CDR3 DNA reads TGCAGCGCCGGAACACAGGGCGGTCAGCCCCAGCATTTT. This chain connects TRBV29-1 to TRBJ1-5, with TRBD1 as a possible D gene (6 bases). The CDR3 consists of 13 residues. CDR1 is SQVTM, CDR2 ANQGSEA, per germline. Trimming cost V 7 bases and J 6 bases, with 16 bases left between them.

The chain employs TRBV20-1 and TRBJ1-2, with D tentatively TRBD1 (6 bases). V lost 6 bases and J 3 bases, leaving 11 bases between the germline ends. This CDR3 comprises 12 residues. In germline, CDR1 is DFQATT, CDR2 SNEGSKA (reference sequence). CDR3: CSAPGQHYGYTF. CDR3 coding DNA: TGCAGTGCCCCGGGACAACACTATGGCTACACCTTC.

This clonotype was recorded once. The chain couples TRBV2 to TRBJ2-5; 8 nucleotides match TRBD1. The J call may be mistaken, given a closer DNA end match to TRBJ2-1. The CDR3 runs to 13 residues. Looked up from germline, CDR1 is SNHLY and CDR2 is FYNNEI. CDR3 loop: CASGQGPQETQFF. The CDR3 coding sequence is TGTGCCAGCGGACAGGGACCCCAAGAGACCCAGTTCTTC.